This TCR beta chain was sequenced for a study of human T cells and chemical hapten exposure (dated by TCRdb to the early 2020s). In terms of the full investigation: The libraries were sequenced as a pool, and the TCR yield per sample differed mostly because of small variations in library volumes within the pool. From each blood RNA sample, both TCR alpha and TCR beta chains were sequenced. The study tracked peripheral blood TCR repertoire changes in vivo during primary and secondary sensitization to the hapten diphenylcyclopropenone (DPC) in alopecia patients.

Germline trimming: 5 bases from V, 2 bases from J; junction bases outside gene matches: 3. Inclusive of the bounding cysteine and phenylalanine, the CDR3 is 13 residues long. Left in the record is the CDR3 DNA by itself, 39 bases read in frame from the first base. From a lookup of the germline V gene, CDR1 and CDR2 are ENHRY and SYGVKD. This clonotype was detected a few times. It lacks a known antigen. No base quality values were provided; no much bigger clone lies one nucleotide off. This specimen's time point label, interpreted: healthy volunteer bleed at 2 weeks. Total RNA was extracted from unfractionated whole blood that had been collected in Tempus Blood RNA tubes. About 5 healthy volunteers served as TCR sequencing controls and were bled at day 0, 2 weeks and 6 weeks. The library came from RACE. Sequenced on a NextSeq 500. During library preparation, unique molecular identifiers were attached to individual cDNA molecules so that TCRs could be counted quantitatively and reproducibly. As for the authors' bioinformatics: The median number of TCRs per sample was 95,638, ranging from about 20,000 to 750,000. V, J and CDR3 annotation of the TCR reads was performed with the Decombinator software suite. For the PS versus PT1 abundance plots, all samples were subsampled to the same number of TCRs (28,000). TCRs were defined as expanded if absent before sensitization and observed at least eight times at the 2-week time point. TCRdb itself trimmed the public reads at Q25 with fastp, ran MiXCR and retained productive beta chains. Entries are consolidated by CDR3 protein sequence, retaining the most common genes and DNA. TCRdb, rather than the study authors, made the V and J calls. The sample has roughly 130,000 distinct CDR3 sequences on record, 9% to 10% of them singletons. Roughly 1.8% of the sample is in the top ten clones.

Beyond this particular receptor, the publication reports: After repeated subsampling, changes were observed in the strength of the expansion versus patch-test correlation and in the threshold at which the correlation became significant. No change with DPC sensitization was found in the number of TCRs above 1 in 1000 frequency, and no evidence of global repertoire structure alterations was found.

The chain was built from TRBV10-3 and TRBJ2-7, with 7 junctional bases fitting TRBD1. Sequenced sample: whole blood. The receptor was isolated from a male donor in good health. Some clones in this sample may be carry-over from other donors' samples. CDR3 region: CAISTDRAYEQYF. The nucleotide sequence reads TGTGCCATCAGTACCGACAGGGCCTACGAGCAGTACTTC.